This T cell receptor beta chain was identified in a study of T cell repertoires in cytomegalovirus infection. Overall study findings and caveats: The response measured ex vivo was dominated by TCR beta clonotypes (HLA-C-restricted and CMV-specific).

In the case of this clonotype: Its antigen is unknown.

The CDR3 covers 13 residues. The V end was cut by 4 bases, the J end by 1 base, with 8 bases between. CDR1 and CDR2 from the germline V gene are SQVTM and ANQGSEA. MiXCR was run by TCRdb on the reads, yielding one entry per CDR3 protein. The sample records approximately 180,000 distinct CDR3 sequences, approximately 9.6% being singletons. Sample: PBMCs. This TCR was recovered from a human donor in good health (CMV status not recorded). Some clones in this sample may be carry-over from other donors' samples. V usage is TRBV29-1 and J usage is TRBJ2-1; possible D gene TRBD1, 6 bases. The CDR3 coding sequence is TGCAGCGTTGTCGGACAGTCCTACAATGAGCAGTTCTTC. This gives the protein CSVVGQSYNEQFF.